This record concerns one T cell receptor beta chain sequence. This CDR3 is also generated by other DNA sequences in the sample. These data originate in a study of shared clonotypes between healthy human individuals. Each replicate PCR on the sorted subsets used around 200 ng DNA (around 30,000 T cell genomes). The repertoire was sequenced with immunoSEQ multiplex PCR; TCRdb's copy has only in-frame clones and lacks some. The repertoire holds around 2.5 million clones, more than 85% seen once, with 0.36% in the top ten. V lost 0 bases to trimming and J lost 5 bases, with 11 bases between them. CDR3 length: 14 residues. CDR1 SGHRS and CDR2 YFSETQ come from the germline V gene.

This TCR came from a man aged 18 to 35 in good health. Some clones in this sample may be carry-over from other donors' samples. The sample comprised naive CD4+ T cells from PBMCs. Subset here: CD45RA+ positively selected. The chain couples TRBV5-1 to TRBJ2-5; D assignment may be TRBD1 or TRBD2 (6 bases each). CDR3: CASSLEGGRETQYF. The CDR3 nucleotides read TGCGCCAGCAGCTTGGAGGGGGGCCGGGAGACCCAGTACTTC.